Listed below are T cell receptor beta chains from one sample, sequenced in a study of blood T cell repertoires in COVID-19. Clones were sequenced by immunoSEQ multiplex PCR, and TCRdb holds only the in-frame ones, with some missing. The sample has 250,000 or so clones; 84% are singletons. The sample taken for sequencing was peripheral blood. The receptors here all came from a man aged 35 to 55 who had recovered from COVID-19. Both conserved end residues are part of each CDR3. A D gene is named only where the DNA matches it firmly. Not every row has a clone size; where given, it reads once, few, many or a size class.

clone_size,d_call,j_call,v_call,cdr3_nt,cdr3_aa
NA,NA,TRBJ1-1,TRBV18,TGTGCCAGCTCACCACCGGCGGGGCTCACTGAAGCTTTCTTT,CASSPPAGLTEAFF
NA,TRBD1,TRBJ1-1,TRBV6-5,TGTGCCAGCAGGAACAGGGGGAGCACTGAAGCTTTCTTT,CASRNRGSTEAFF
NA,TRBD2,TRBJ2-7,TRBV29-1,TGCAGCGTTGTTGCCCAAAAAAGCGGGAGGTCCTACGAGCAGTACTTC,CSVVAQKSGRSYEQYF
few,NA,TRBJ1-5,TRBV7-2,TGTGCCAGCAGCTCCCATCAGTTGTCACCCCAGCATTTT,CASSSHQLSPQHF
few,NA,TRBJ1-1,TRBV6-2/TRBV6-3,TGTGCCAGCAGTTACCAGCGGGACACGGTAAACACTGAAGCTTTCTTT,CASSYQRDTVNTEAFF
NA,TRBD2,TRBJ2-7,TRBV16,TGTGCCAGCAGCCCGGCTCGGGGGGGAGGGAACTCCTACGAGCAGTACTTC,CASSPARGGGNSYEQYF
NA,TRBD1,TRBJ1-2,TRBV7-2,TGTGCCAGCAGCTTACCCCACAGGGGGCTGAGGAATGGCTACACCTTC,CASSLPHRGLRNGYTF
NA,NA,TRBJ2-7,TRBV19,TGTGCCAGTAGTAGACTCAGGGGTTCCTACGAGCAGTACTTC,CASSRLRGSYEQYF
NA,NA,TRBJ2-5,TRBV11-2,TGTGCCAGCATGAGGGGGGAGACCCAGTACTTC,CASMRGETQYF
NA,TRBD1,TRBJ1-2,TRBV19,TGTGCCAGTAGTCTCAGGGGGACAGGGGAAGGCTACACCTTC,CASSLRGTGEGYTF
NA,TRBD2,TRBJ2-3,TRBV5-1,TGCGCCAGCATGCCTAGCGGGGTGACAGATACGCAGTATTTT,CASMPSGVTDTQYF
NA,TRBD2,TRBJ2-5,TRBV7-2,TGTGCCAGCAGCCCTAGGACTAGCGGGCCCGAGACCCAGTACTTC,CASSPRTSGPETQYF
NA,TRBD2,TRBJ2-5,TRBV5-6,TGTGCCAGCAGTTCTTCCACTAGCGGTCAAGAGACCCAGTACTTC,CASSSSTSGQETQYF
NA,NA,TRBJ1-1,TRBV7-2,TGTGCCAGCAGCCTTCTGGACTCTAACACTGAAGCTTTCTTT,CASSLLDSNTEAFF
NA,NA,TRBJ1-5,TRBV3-1/TRBV3-2,TGTGCCAGCAGCCCTGCGGTTTACGATCAGCCCCAGCATTTT,CASSPAVYDQPQHF
NA,TRBD1,TRBJ1-6,TRBV25-1,TGTGCCAGCAGTGAGAGGAGCGGACAGGGCAATTCACCCCTCCACTTT,CASSERSGQGNSPLHF
NA,TRBD2,TRBJ2-5,TRBV6-5,TGTGCCAGCAGTTACTCGAGTAGCGGGATGGAGACCCAGTACTTC,CASSYSSSGMETQYF
NA,TRBD1,TRBJ2-1,TRBV24-1,TGTGCCACCAGTGATCCCGGGACAGGAGACTACAATGAGCAGTTCTTC,CATSDPGTGDYNEQFF
few,NA,TRBJ1-1,TRBV11-3,TGTGCCAGCAGCTTGACACCAAACACTGAAGCTTTCTTT,CASSLTPNTEAFF
NA,TRBD2,TRBJ2-1,TRBV27,TGTGCCAGCAGTTTTGCGGGAGGCAATGAGCAGTTCTTC,CASSFAGGNEQFF
few,NA,TRBJ1-1,TRBV30,TGTGCCTGGAGTGTGATCACGGGAGCTTTCTTT,CAWSVITGAFF
NA,TRBD2,TRBJ2-1,TRBV7-2,TGTGCCAGCAGCTTAGATGGTCTAGCGGGAGTTAATGAGCAGTTCTTC,CASSLDGLAGVNEQFF
NA,NA,TRBJ2-6,TRBV7-2,TGTGCCAGCAGCCCGGGCGGGGCCGGGGCCAACGTCCTGACTTTC,CASSPGGAGANVLTF
NA,TRBD1,TRBJ2-7,TRBV3-1/TRBV3-2,TGTGCCAGCCCCTCCTCGTGGAAGGACAGGGCCTCCTCCTACGAGCAGTACTTC,CASPSSWKDRASSYEQYF
few,NA,TRBJ1-2,TRBV19,TGTGCCAGTAGTCCGCGAGAGGGCGGCTACACCTTC,CASSPREGGYTF
NA,TRBD2,TRBJ2-1,TRBV29-1,TGCAGCGTTTTGGGCGGGGGATCCTACAATGAGCAGTTCTTC,CSVLGGGSYNEQFF
few,NA,TRBJ1-1,TRBV16,TGTGCCAGCAGCCAAGACAGGACGGGAGCTTTCTTT,CASSQDRTGAFF
NA,NA,TRBJ1-1,TRBV6-2/TRBV6-3,TGTGCCAGCAGTTACGGGCGGAACACTGAAGCTTTCTTT,CASSYGRNTEAFF
NA,TRBD1,TRBJ1-3,TRBV12-5,TGTGCTAGTGCCTCCCGGGACAGGGGATCTGGAAACACCATATATTTT,CASASRDRGSGNTIYF
NA,NA,TRBJ1-1,TRBV7-9,TGTGCCAGCAGCTTAGTCGCGGGGGCTGAAGCTTTCTTT,CASSLVAGAEAFF
few,TRBD2,TRBJ2-1,TRBV9,TGTGCCAGCAGCGTATTTGGGACTAGCGGGTACAATGAGCAGTTCTTC,CASSVFGTSGYNEQFF
few,NA,TRBJ2-5,TRBV19,TGTGCCAGTAGTATACAGGGGGGAGAGACCCAGTACTTC,CASSIQGGETQYF
NA,TRBD2,TRBJ2-2,TRBV7-2,TGTGCCAGCAGTATCCAACCGGGACTAGCGGGAGGCGGGGAGCTGTTTTTT,CASSIQPGLAGGGELFF
few,NA,TRBJ1-2,TRBV16,TGTGCCAGCAGCCAGTCGGAGGATCTACTTTATGGCTACACCTTC,CASSQSEDLLYGYTF
NA,TRBD2,TRBJ2-5,TRBV5-1,TGCGCCAGCAGCTCCGGGAGGGTCGGAGAGACCCAGTACTTC,CASSSGRVGETQYF
NA,TRBD1,TRBJ2-7,TRBV4-3,TGCGCCAGCAGCCAAGGAACCGGGACAGTCGCCTACGAGCAGTACTTC,CASSQGTGTVAYEQYF